The T cell receptor beta chain described here comes from a study of blood T cell repertoires in COVID-19. Study in general: Researchers got acute and convalescent COVID-19 samples from the United States, Italy and Spain.

This clone showed up just once. The CDR3 consists of 14 residues. Trimming shortened V by 5 bases and J by 1 base, and 11 bases separated the two germline ends. CDR1 is ENHRY, CDR2 SYGVKD, per germline. Some clones are missing from TCRdb's copy, which holds only in-frame ones; the method was immunoSEQ multiplex PCR. The data contain around 130,000 clones, approximately 86% of them singletons. This TCR was recovered from a human donor in a cohort sampled during active COVID-19. The sequencing sample was made of peripheral blood. This chain connects TRBV10-3 to TRBJ2-5, with no clear D. CDR3 region: CAISPTTSQETQYF. In DNA, the CDR3 is TGTGCCATCAGTCCAACGACATCCCAAGAGACCCAGTACTTC.